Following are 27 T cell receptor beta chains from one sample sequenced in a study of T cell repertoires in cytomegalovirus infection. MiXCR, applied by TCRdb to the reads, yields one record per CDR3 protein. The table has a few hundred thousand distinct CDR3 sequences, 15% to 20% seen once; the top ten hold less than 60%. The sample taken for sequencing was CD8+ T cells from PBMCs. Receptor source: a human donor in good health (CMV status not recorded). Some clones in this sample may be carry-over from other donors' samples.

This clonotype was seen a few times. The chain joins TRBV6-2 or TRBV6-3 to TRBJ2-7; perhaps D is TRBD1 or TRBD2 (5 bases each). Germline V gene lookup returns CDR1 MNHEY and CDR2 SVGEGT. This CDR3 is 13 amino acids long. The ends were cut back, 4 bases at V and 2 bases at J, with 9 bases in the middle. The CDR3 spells CASSWDVTYEQYF. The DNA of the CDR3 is TGTGCCAGCAGTTGGGACGTTACCTACGAGCAGTACTTC.

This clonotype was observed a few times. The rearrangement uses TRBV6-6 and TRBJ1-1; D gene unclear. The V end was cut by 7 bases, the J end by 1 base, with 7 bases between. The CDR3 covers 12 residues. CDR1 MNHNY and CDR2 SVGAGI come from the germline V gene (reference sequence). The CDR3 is CASTQSNTEAFF. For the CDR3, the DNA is TGTGCCAGCACACAGTCGAACACTGAAGCTTTCTTT.

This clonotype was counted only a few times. The CDR3, as DNA: TGTGCCATCAGTGAGTCTGGGGGACCACAAGAGACCCAGTACTTC. The encoded protein is CAISESGGPQETQYF. The chain is built from TRBV10-3 and TRBJ2-5; D tentatively reads TRBD1 or TRBD2 (5 bases each). The CDR3 length is 15 residues. The ends were cut back, 0 bases at V and 2 bases at J, with 10 bases in the middle. Germline lookup yields CDR1 ENHRY and CDR2 SYGVKD.

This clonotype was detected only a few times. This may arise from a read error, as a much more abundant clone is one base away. The CDR3 DNA reads as TGTGCCAGCAGCTTAGGGAGGGAGGCCGAGGAGCTGTTTTTT. Protein sequence: CASSLGREAEELFF. This chain connects TRBV7-2 to TRBJ2-2; perhaps TRBD2 as D (6 bases). The CDR3 runs to 14 residues. Trimming shortened V by 1 base and J by 10 bases, and 13 bases separated the two germline ends. Germline V lookup: CDR1 SGHTA, CDR2 FQGNSA.

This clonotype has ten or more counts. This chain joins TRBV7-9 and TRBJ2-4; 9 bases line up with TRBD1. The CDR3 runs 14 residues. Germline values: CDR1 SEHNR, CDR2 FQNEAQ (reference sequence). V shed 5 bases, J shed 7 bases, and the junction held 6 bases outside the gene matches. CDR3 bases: TGTGCCAGCAGCCCACCGACAGGGGGGAACATTCAGTACTTC. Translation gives CASSPPTGGNIQYF.

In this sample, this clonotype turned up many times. The CDR3 sequence is CASSSTFGGPRPTDTQYF. For the CDR3, the DNA is TGTGCCAGCAGCTCTACATTTGGGGGTCCTCGACCCACAGATACGCAGTATTTT. The V call is TRBV7-9, the J call TRBJ2-3; D possibly matches TRBD1 or TRBD2 (5 bases each). Germline CDR1 reads SEHNR; CDR2 reads FQNEAQ (reference sequence). Trimming took off 4 bases at V and 2 bases at J, with 22 bases between the two ends. The CDR3 length is 18 residues. Looking up the rest from reference TRBV7-9 and TRBJ2-3 gives the full variable domain: DTGVSQNPRHKITKRGQNVTFRCDPISEHNRLYWYRQTLGQGPEFLTYFQNEAQLEKSRLLSDRFSAERPKGSFSTLEIQRTEQGDSAMYLCASSSTFGGPRPTDTQYFGPGTRLTVL.

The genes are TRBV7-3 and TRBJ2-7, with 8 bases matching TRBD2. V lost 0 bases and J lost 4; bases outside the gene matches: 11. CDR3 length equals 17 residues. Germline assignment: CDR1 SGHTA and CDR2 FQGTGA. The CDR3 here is CASSLTGDGGGVYEQYF. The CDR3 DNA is TGTGCCAGCAGCTTAACCGGGGACGGGGGGGGGGTTTACGAGCAGTACTTC.

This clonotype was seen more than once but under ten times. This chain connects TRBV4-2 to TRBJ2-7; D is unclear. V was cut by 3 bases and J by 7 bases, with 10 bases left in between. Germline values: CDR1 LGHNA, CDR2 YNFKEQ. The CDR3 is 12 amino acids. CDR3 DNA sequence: TGTGCCAGCAGCCACCTCGGACGGGAGCAGTACTTC. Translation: CASSHLGREQYF.

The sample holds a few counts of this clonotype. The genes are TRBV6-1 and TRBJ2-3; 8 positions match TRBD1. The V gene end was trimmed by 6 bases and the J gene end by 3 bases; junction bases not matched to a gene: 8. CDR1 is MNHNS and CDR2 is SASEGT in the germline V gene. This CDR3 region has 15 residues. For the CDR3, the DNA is TGTGCCAGCAGCGACCCGGGACAGGAAACAGATACGCAGTATTTT. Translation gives CASSDPGQETDTQYF.

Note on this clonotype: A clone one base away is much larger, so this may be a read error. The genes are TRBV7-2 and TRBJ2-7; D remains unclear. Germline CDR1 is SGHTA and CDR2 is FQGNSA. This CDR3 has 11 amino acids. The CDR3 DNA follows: TGTGTCAGCACTAACTCCTACGAGCAGTACTTC. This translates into CVSTNSYEQYF.

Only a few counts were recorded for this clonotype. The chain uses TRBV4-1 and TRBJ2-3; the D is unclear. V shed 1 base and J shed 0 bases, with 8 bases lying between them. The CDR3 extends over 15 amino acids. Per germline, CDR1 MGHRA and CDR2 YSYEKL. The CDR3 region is CASSQAETSTDTQYF. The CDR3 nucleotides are TGCGCCAGCAGCCAAGCTGAGACTAGCACAGATACGCAGTATTTT.

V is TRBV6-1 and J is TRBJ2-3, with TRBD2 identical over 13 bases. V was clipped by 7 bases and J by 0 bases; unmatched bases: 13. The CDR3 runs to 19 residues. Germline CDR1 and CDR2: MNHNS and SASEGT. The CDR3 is CASNGLAGALTASTDTQYF. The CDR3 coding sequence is TGTGCCAGCAACGGACTAGCGGGGGCCCTTACCGCTAGCACAGATACGCAGTATTTT.

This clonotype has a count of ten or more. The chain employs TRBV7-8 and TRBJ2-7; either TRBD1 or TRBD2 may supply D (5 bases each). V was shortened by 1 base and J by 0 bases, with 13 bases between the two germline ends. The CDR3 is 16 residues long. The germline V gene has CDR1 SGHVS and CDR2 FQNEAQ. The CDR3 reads CASSLVPGTTSYEQYF. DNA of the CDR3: TGTGCCAGCAGCTTAGTCCCGGGGACCACCTCCTACGAGCAGTACTTC.

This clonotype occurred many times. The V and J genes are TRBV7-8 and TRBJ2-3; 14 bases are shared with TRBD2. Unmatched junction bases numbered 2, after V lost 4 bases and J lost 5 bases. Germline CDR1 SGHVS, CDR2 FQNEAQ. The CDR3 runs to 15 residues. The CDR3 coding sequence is TGTGCCAGCAGCTCGGGACTAGCGGGGGTAGATACGCAGTATTTT. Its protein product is CASSSGLAGVDTQYF.

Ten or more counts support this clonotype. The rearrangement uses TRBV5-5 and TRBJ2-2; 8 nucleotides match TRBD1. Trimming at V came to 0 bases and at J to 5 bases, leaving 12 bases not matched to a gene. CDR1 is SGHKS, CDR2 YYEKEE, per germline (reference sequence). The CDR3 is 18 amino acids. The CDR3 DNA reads TGTGCCAGCAGCTTGGTTCTGACAGGGGCCCTGGAGACCGGGGAGCTGTTTTTT. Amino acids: CASSLVLTGALETGELFF.

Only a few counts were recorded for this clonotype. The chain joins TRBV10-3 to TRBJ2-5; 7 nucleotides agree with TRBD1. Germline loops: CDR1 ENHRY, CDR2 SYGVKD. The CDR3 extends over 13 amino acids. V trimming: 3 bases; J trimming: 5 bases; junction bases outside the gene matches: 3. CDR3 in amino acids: CAISDEGAETQYF. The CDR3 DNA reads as TGTGCCATCAGTGACGAGGGGGCCGAGACCCAGTACTTC.

CDR3 bases: TGTGCCACCAGCAGATCCACGCAGCGAAATACAGATACGCAGTATTTT. The encoded protein is CATSRSTQRNTDTQYF. The V and J genes are TRBV15 and TRBJ2-3; D unclear. Germline V gene lookup returns CDR1 LNHNV and CDR2 YYDKDF (reference sequence). The germline V and J ends were trimmed by 2 bases and 3 bases, with 15 bases remaining between them. The CDR3 is made up of 16 amino acids. Drawing the rest from reference TRBV15 and TRBJ2-3, the complete variable domain is DAMVIQNPRYQVTQFGKPVTLSCSQTLNHNVMYWYQQKSSQAPKLLFHYYDKDFNNEADTPDNFQSRRPNTSFCFLDIRSPGLGDTAMYLCATSRSTQRNTDTQYFGPGTRLTVL.

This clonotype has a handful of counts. The CDR3: CASSHRDGSYEQYF. The CDR3 DNA reads TGTGCCAGCAGCCACCGGGACGGATCCTACGAGCAGTACTTC. V usage is TRBV14 and J usage is TRBJ2-7; D may match TRBD1 or TRBD2 (5 bases each). V lost 3 bases and J 1 base, leaving 10 bases between the germline ends. The CDR3 runs to 14 residues. CDR1 SGHDN and CDR2 FVKESK come from the germline V gene.

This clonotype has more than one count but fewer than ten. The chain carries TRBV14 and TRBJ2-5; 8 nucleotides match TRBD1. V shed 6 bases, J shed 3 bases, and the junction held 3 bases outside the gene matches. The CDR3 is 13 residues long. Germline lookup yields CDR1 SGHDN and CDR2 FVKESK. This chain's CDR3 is CASRLTGEETQYF. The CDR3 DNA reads TGTGCCAGCAGGTTGACAGGGGAAGAGACCCAGTACTTC.

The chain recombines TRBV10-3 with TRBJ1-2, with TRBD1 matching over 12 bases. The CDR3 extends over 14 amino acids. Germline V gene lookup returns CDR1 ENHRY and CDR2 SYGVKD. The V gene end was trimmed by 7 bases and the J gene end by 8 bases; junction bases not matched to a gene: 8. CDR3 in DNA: TGTGCCATCATGTGGGACAGGGGGCAGCAGGGCTACACCTTC. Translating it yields CAIMWDRGQQGYTF.

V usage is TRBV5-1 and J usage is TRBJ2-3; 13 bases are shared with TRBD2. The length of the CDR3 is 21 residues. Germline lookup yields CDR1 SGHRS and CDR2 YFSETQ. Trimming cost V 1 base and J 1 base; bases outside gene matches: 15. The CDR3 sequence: CASSLRETSGGLVAGTDTQYF. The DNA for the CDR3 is TGCGCCAGCAGCTTGAGGGAGACTAGCGGGGGGCTCGTCGCGGGCACAGATACGCAGTATTTT. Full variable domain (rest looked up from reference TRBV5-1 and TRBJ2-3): KAGVTQTPRYLIKTRGQQVTLSCSPISGHRSVSWYQQTPGQGLQFLFEYFSETQRNKGNFPGRFSGRQFSNSRSEMNVSTLELGDSALYLCASSLRETSGGLVAGTDTQYFGPGTRLTVL.

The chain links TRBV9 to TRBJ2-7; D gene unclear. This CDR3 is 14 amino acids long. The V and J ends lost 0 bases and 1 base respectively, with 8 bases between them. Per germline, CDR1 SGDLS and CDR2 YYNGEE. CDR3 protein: CASSVGFTSYEQYF. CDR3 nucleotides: TGTGCCAGCAGCGTAGGTTTTACGTCCTACGAGCAGTACTTC.

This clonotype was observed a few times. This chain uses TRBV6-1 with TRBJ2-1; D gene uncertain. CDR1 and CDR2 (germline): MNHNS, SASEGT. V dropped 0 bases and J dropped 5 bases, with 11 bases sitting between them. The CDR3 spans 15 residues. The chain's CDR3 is CASSEAYAPNNEQFF. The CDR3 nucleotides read TGTGCCAGCAGTGAAGCGTATGCCCCAAACAATGAGCAGTTCTTC.

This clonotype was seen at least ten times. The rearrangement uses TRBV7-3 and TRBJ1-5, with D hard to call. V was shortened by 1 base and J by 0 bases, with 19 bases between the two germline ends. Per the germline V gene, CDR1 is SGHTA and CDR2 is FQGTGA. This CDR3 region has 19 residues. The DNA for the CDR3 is TGTGCCAGCAGCTTAAAGGTGGCGATAAACCCGGATAGCAATCAGCCCCAGCATTTT. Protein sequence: CASSLKVAINPDSNQPQHF.

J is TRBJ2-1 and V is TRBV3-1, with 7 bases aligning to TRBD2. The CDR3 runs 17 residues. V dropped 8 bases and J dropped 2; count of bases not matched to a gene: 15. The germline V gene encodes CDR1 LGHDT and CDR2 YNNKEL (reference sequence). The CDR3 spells CASADAVQRGAYNEQFF. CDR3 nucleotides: TGTGCCAGCGCGGACGCTGTGCAGCGGGGAGCCTACAATGAGCAGTTCTTC.

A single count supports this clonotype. The CDR3 DNA reads TGCAGTGCTAGAGAGGAGGGCGAAGCCAAAAACATTCAGTACTTC. This translates into CSAREEGEAKNIQYF. J is TRBJ2-4 and V is TRBV20-1, with D possibly matching TRBD2 (6 bases). Germline values: CDR1 DFQATT, CDR2 SNEGSKA (reference sequence). This CDR3 comprises 15 residues. Trimming removed 0 bases from V and 0 bases from J, with 9 bases in between.

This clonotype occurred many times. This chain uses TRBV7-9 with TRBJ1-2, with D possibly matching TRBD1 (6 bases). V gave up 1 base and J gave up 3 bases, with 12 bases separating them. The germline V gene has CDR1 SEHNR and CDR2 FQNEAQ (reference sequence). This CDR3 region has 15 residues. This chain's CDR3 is CASSLEAGEDYGYTF. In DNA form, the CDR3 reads TGTGCCAGCAGCTTAGAGGCAGGGGAGGACTATGGCTACACCTTC. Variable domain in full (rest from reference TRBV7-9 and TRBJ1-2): DTGVSQNPRHKITKRGQNVTFRCDPISEHNRLYWYRQTLGQGPEFLTYFQNEAQLEKSRLLSDRFSAERPKGSFSTLEIQRTEQGDSAMYLCASSLEAGEDYGYTFGSGTRLTVV.